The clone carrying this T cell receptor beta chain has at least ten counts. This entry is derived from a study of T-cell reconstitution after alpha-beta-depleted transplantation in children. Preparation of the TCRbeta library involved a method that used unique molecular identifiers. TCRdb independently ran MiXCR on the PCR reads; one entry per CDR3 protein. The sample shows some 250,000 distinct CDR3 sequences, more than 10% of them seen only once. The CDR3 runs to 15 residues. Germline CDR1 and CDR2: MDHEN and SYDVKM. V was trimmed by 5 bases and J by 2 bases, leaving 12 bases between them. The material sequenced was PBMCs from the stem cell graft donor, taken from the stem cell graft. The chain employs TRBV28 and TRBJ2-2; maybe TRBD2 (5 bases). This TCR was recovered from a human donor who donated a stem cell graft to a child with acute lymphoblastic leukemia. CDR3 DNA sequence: TGTGCCAGCAGTCTCGACGGGATTAACACCGGGGAGCTGTTTTTT. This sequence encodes CASSLDGINTGELFF.